In its sample, the clone carrying this T cell receptor (beta chain) was seen once. Original processing notes: Amplification with reference gene primers provided the estimates of nucleated cell counts. The method was immunoSEQ multiplex PCR; TCRdb's version includes in-frame clones alone and lacks a portion of them. D and trimming come from the DNA, and the V and J calls and clone size come from that table. The table records some 150,000 clones, approximately 81% of them present only once. Germline lookup yields CDR1 PRHDT and CDR2 FYEKMQ (reference sequence). This CDR3 region has 14 residues. Germline trimming cut 5 bases from V and 13 bases from J; bases unmatched to any gene: 13. This specimen belongs to a study of blood T cell repertoires in COVID-19. Study-level information: From the United States, Italy and Spain came samples of acute and convalescent COVID-19. Sample material is recorded as cDNA or gDNA derived from T cells, B-cell-depleted T cells, or PBMCs.

This clonotype was sampled from a man aged 40-49 years with acute or convalescent COVID-19. The gene calls are TRBV13 and TRBJ1-2; 10 bases align to TRBD1. The source material was peripheral blood. DNA for the CDR3: TGTGCCAGCAGCCCCCGGGACAGGGGAGTAGGTGGCACCTTC. It translates to CASSPRDRGVGGTF. Supplemented by reference TRBV13 and TRBJ1-2, the full variable domain reads AAGVIQSPRHLIKEKRETATLKCYPIPRHDTVYWYQQGPGQDPQFLISFYEKMQSDKGSIPDRFSAQQFSDYHSELNMSSLELGDSALYFCASSPRDRGVGGTFGSGTRLTVV.